Listed here are 26 T cell receptor beta chains from one sample, sequenced in a study of T cells in localized non-small cell lung cancer. TCRdb's copy holds only in-frame clones and misses some; the assay was immunoSEQ multiplex PCR. The sample lists over 25,000 clones, roughly 86% occurring once. The sequences come from peripheral blood, collected before any cancer treatment. The receptors stem from a male donor older than 55 with stage I lung adenocarcinoma.

The chain joins TRBV28 to TRBJ2-1; the D gene is possibly TRBD2 (7 bases). Trimming removed 7 bases at V and 9 bases at J, with 13 bases between. Germline V gene sequence: CDR1 MDHEN, CDR2 SYDVKM. The CDR3 has 12 residues. CDR3 DNA: TGTGCCAGCACCCAGGGGAGGGGTGAGCAGTTCTTC. This codes for CASTQGRGEQFF.

This rearrangement joins TRBV9 to TRBJ2-5; a weak D match, TRBD2 (7 bases). CDR3 size: 15 residues. CDR1 is SGDLS, CDR2 YYNGEE, per germline. V was pared by 2 bases and J by 2 bases, with 13 bases between. Here the CDR3 DNA reads TGTGCCAGCAGCGTCGGGGGGCGAACTCAAGAGACCCAGTACTTC. Its translation is CASSVGGRTQETQYF.

With respect to this clone: At one end, the junction sequence differs from germline, possibly due to a read error. This sequence joins TRBV2 and TRBJ1-1; possible D gene TRBD1, 6 bases. Germline V gene data show CDR1 as SNHLY and CDR2 as FYNNEI. The CDR3 is made up of 14 amino acids. The CDR3: CASREDRLNTEAFF. The CDR3 nucleotides are TGTGCCAGCAGGGAAGACAGGTTGAACACTGAAGCTTTCTTT.

This clone was counted between two and nine times. The chain uses TRBV7-3 and TRBJ1-1, with D possibly being TRBD1 (6 bases). V gave up 1 base and J gave up 10 bases, with 13 bases separating them. Per germline, CDR1 SGHTA and CDR2 FQGTGA. The CDR3 is 13 residues long. DNA for the CDR3: TGTGCCAGCAGCTTAAATTCTGGGGGGCGAGCTTTCTTT. Protein sequence: CASSLNSGGRAFF.

In DNA form, the CDR3 reads TGTGCCAGCAGCTTGGGGACAGGGGGCGAGTACGAGCAGTACTTC. Its protein product is CASSLGTGGEYEQYF. This chain uses TRBV5-4 with TRBJ2-7, with 11 positions matching TRBD1. The length of the CDR3 is 15 residues. Germline-derived CDR1 and CDR2 are SGHNT and YYREEE (reference sequence). V lost 0 bases and J lost 4; bases outside the gene matches: 3.

The chain uses TRBV20-1 and TRBJ2-1; weak D call: TRBD1 (6 bases). The germline V and J ends were trimmed by 1 base and 10 bases, with 8 bases remaining between them. The CDR3 is made up of 11 amino acids. CDR1 DFQATT and CDR2 SNEGSKA come from the germline V gene (reference sequence). CDR3 sequence (DNA): TGCAGTGCTAGAGGGGGGCTAGAGCAGTTCTTC. Amino acid sequence: CSARGGLEQFF.

This clone was seen once. The chain employs TRBV5-1 and TRBJ1-4; no clear D gene. The V gene lost 5 bases and the J gene lost 5 bases, with 10 bases spanning the gap. From germline, CDR1 is SGHRS and CDR2 YFSETQ. The CDR3 is 13 residues long. The CDR3 protein is CASRRAVNEKLFF. The CDR3 DNA is TGCGCCAGCAGAAGGGCCGTGAATGAAAAACTGTTTTTT.

V gene TRBV19 combines with J gene TRBJ1-5; no reliable D call. In germline, CDR1 is LNHDA, CDR2 SQIVND (reference sequence). CDR3 length: 13 residues. The germline V and J ends were trimmed by 1 base and 6 bases, with 7 bases remaining between them. The CDR3 coding sequence is TGTGCCAGTAGTATAGCCGCGAGTCAGCCCCAGCATTTT. Its translation: CASSIAASQPQHF.

The V and J genes are TRBV7-8 and TRBJ1-2; a weak D match, TRBD1 (5 bases). The CDR3 has 15 residues. Germline CDR1 SGHVS, CDR2 FQNEAQ. V was pared by 6 bases and J by 8 bases, with 22 bases between. CDR3 bases: TGTGCCAGCAGTCCCGTTAAGGGGCCGGAAACAGGCTACACCTTC. It translates to CASSPVKGPETGYTF.

This chain uses TRBV19 with TRBJ2-7, with D possibly TRBD1 on 5 matching bases. Trimming pared 9 bases from V and 0 bases from J, leaving 18 bases between. The CDR3 contains 15 residues. Germline V lookup: CDR1 LNHDA, CDR2 SQIVND (reference sequence). The DNA of the CDR3 is TGTGCCAGACCGGTGGGGCTTAATCGCTCCTACGAGCAGTACTTC. Amino acid sequence: CARPVGLNRSYEQYF.

The table lists this clone with a few counts. This sequence joins TRBV15 and TRBJ1-5; unclear D gene. Germline loops: CDR1 LNHNV, CDR2 YYDKDF (reference sequence). CDR3 length equals 13 residues. V was clipped by 1 base and J by 7 bases, with 8 bases between them. CDR3: CATSRVSFQPQHF. CDR3 sequence (DNA): TGTGCCACCAGCAGAGTTTCCTTCCAGCCCCAGCATTTT.

This clone appeared once. The V call is TRBV5-5, the J call TRBJ1-1, with a weak D call TRBD1 (5 bases). This CDR3 spans 13 amino acids. V dropped 3 bases and J dropped 3 bases, with 9 bases sitting between them. Germline assignment: CDR1 SGHKS and CDR2 YYEKEE (reference sequence). This chain's CDR3 is CASSSEGHTEAFF. As DNA, the CDR3 is TGTGCCAGCAGCTCCGAGGGACACACTGAAGCTTTCTTT.

CDR3 protein: CASSFSSGSHEQYF. The CDR3 coding sequence is TGTGCCAGCAGTTTCTCCTCAGGGTCCCACGAGCAGTACTTC. The J gene is TRBJ2-7, the V gene TRBV6-6; TRBD1 might be the D (5 bases). V gave up 4 bases and J gave up 5 bases, with 15 bases separating them. This CDR3 has 14 amino acids. Germline V lookup: CDR1 MNHNY, CDR2 SVGAGI (reference sequence).

The chain joins TRBV12-5 to TRBJ2-3; 8 positions agree with TRBD1. Trimming took 5 bases from V and 1 from J; bases not matched to a gene: 2. The CDR3 loop spans 14 amino acids. Germline CDR1 reads LGHNT; CDR2 reads FRNRAP. As DNA, the CDR3 is TGTGCTAGTGGTCCGGGACAGGGCACAGATACGCAGTATTTT. Amino acids: CASGPGQGTDTQYF. Based on the CDR3 plus reference TRBV12-5 and TRBJ2-3, the full variable domain is DARVTQTPRHKVTEMGQEVTMRCQPILGHNTVFWYRQTMMQGLELLAYFRNRAPLDDSGMPKDRFSAEMPDATLATLKIQPSEPRDSAVYFCASGPGQGTDTQYFGPGTRLTVL.

This sequence joins TRBV6-5 and TRBJ1-4; D gene ambiguous. The CDR3 has 14 amino acids. Trimming removed 0 bases from V and 8 bases from J, with 10 bases in between. Germline V gives CDR1 MNHEY, CDR2 SVGAGI. The CDR3: CASSYSTLREKLFF. As DNA, the CDR3 is TGTGCCAGCAGTTACTCAACTCTGAGGGAAAAACTGTTTTTT.

The gene calls are TRBV5-1 and TRBJ2-2; D call uncertain. The CDR3 extends over 15 amino acids. Germline CDR1 and CDR2: SGHRS and YFSETQ. Trimming cost V 0 bases and J 3 bases, with 9 bases left between them. The CDR3 is CASSLVFQYTGELFF. The CDR3 coding sequence is TGCGCCAGCAGCTTGGTTTTTCAGTACACCGGGGAGCTGTTTTTT. The whole variable domain, filled in from reference TRBV5-1 and TRBJ2-2, reads KAGVTQTPRYLIKTRGQQVTLSCSPISGHRSVSWYQQTPGQGLQFLFEYFSETQRNKGNFPGRFSGRQFSNSRSEMNVSTLELGDSALYLCASSLVFQYTGELFFGEGSRLTVL.

The chain carries TRBV5-1 and TRBJ2-1; D gene ambiguous. V was pared by 0 bases and J by 9 bases, with 19 bases between. CDR3 length: 16 residues. Germline assignment: CDR1 SGHRS and CDR2 YFSETQ. The CDR3 is CASSLEQVVLAPEQFF. The CDR3, as DNA: TGCGCCAGCAGCTTGGAGCAGGTGGTTCTCGCGCCTGAGCAGTTCTTC.

This clone was seen a few times. The chain has TRBV19 and TRBJ1-2; TRBD1 matches at 8 bases. The CDR3 has 13 residues. From germline, CDR1 is LNHDA and CDR2 SQIVND (reference sequence). The ends lost 6 bases at V and 0 bases at J; junction bases unmatched: 0. The CDR3 region has the DNA TGTGCCAGTAGGGGACAGGCTAACTATGGCTACACCTTC. It codes for CASRGQANYGYTF.

This clone has only one observation. The V call is TRBV5-1, the J call TRBJ2-3; 7 bases are shared with TRBD1. Trimming removed 4 bases from V and 3 bases from J; junction bases left unmatched: 8. The CDR3 is 15 amino acids. CDR1 is SGHRS and CDR2 is YFSETQ in the germline V gene. The CDR3 sequence: CASSPSGQRTDTQYF. The CDR3 DNA reads as TGCGCCAGCAGCCCCTCGGGACAGCGGACAGATACGCAGTATTTT. Full variable domain (outside the CDR3, taken from reference TRBV5-1 and TRBJ2-3): KAGVTQTPRYLIKTRGQQVTLSCSPISGHRSVSWYQQTPGQGLQFLFEYFSETQRNKGNFPGRFSGRQFSNSRSEMNVSTLELGDSALYLCASSPSGQRTDTQYFGPGTRLTVL.

V is TRBV7-2 and J is TRBJ2-2; TRBD2 is a possible D gene (6 bases). The ends were cut back, 5 bases at V and 3 bases at J, with 16 bases in the middle. CDR1 and CDR2 (germline): SGHTA, FQGNSA. This CDR3 spans 16 amino acids. The CDR3 region has the DNA TGTGCCAGCAGCCCAAATGGCGGGGCCGACACCGGGGAGCTGTTTTTT. Protein sequence: CASSPNGGADTGELFF. The full variable domain, completed using reference TRBV7-2 and TRBJ2-2, is GAGVSQSPSNKVTEKGKDVELRCDPISGHTALYWYRQSLGQGLEFLIYFQGNSAPDKSGLPSDRFSAERTGGSVSTLTIQRTQQEDSAVYLCASSPNGGADTGELFFGEGSRLTVL.

The chain employs TRBV6-1 and TRBJ1-5; TRBD1 is a possible D gene (6 bases). Trimming took 3 bases from V and 5 from J, leaving 20 bases between them. This CDR3 has 17 residues. The germline gives CDR1 MNHNS, CDR2 SASEGT. The CDR3 DNA follows: TGTGCCAGCAGTGATAGTTTCAGAAGGGGGGAAGATCAGCCCCAGCATTTT. It specifies CASSDSFRRGEDQPQHF.

The gene calls are TRBV28 and TRBJ1-5; a weak D match, TRBD1 (6 bases). CDR1 is MDHEN and CDR2 is SYDVKM in the germline V gene. CDR3 size: 16 residues. V dropped 4 bases and J dropped 1 base, with 14 bases sitting between them. The DNA for the CDR3 is TGTGCCAGCAGTTCCGAACAGGGTCGAAGCAATCAGCCCCAGCATTTT. Its protein product is CASSSEQGRSNQPQHF.

This chain uses TRBV5-6 with TRBJ1-3; D uncertain. CDR3 size: 14 residues. Germline CDR1 reads SGHDT; CDR2 reads YYEEEE. Trimming took 1 base from V and 1 from J, leaving 6 bases between them. The chain's CDR3 is CASSLRGSGNTIYF. Here the CDR3 DNA reads TGTGCCAGCAGCTTGCGGGGATCTGGAAACACCATATATTTT. Full variable domain (remainder filled in from reference TRBV5-6 and TRBJ1-3): DAGVTQSPTHLIKTRGQQVTLRCSPKSGHDTVSWYQQALGQGPQFIFQYYEEEERQRGNFPDRFSGHQFPNYSSELNVNALLLGDSALYLCASSLRGSGNTIYFGEGSWLTVV.

This chain uses TRBV5-1 with TRBJ1-4; D unresolved. The germline CDR1 and CDR2 sequences are SGHRS and YFSETQ. V was trimmed by 5 bases and J by 0 bases, leaving 11 bases between them. The CDR3 loop spans 15 amino acids. Written as DNA, the CDR3 is TGCGCCAGCAGTTCGTCGGCTGCAACTAATGAAAAACTGTTTTTT. Amino acids: CASSSSAATNEKLFF. The full variable domain, with the rest looked up from reference TRBV5-1 and TRBJ1-4, is KAGVTQTPRYLIKTRGQQVTLSCSPISGHRSVSWYQQTPGQGLQFLFEYFSETQRNKGNFPGRFSGRQFSNSRSEMNVSTLELGDSALYLCASSSSAATNEKLFFGSGTQLSVL.

This rearrangement joins TRBV11-1 to TRBJ1-1, with TRBD1 identical over 7 bases. Germline lookup yields CDR1 SGHAT and CDR2 FQDESV (reference sequence). This CDR3 has 13 amino acids. V gave up 10 bases and J gave up 1 base; unmatched junction bases: 6. In nucleotides, the CDR3 is TGTGCCACCGAGGACAGGCCGAACACTGAAGCTTTCTTT. Protein sequence: CATEDRPNTEAFF.

This clone was counted a single time. The chain employs TRBV7-6 and TRBJ2-6; possibly TRBD1 or TRBD2 for D (5 bases each). CDR3 length: 19 residues. From germline, CDR1 is SGHVS and CDR2 FNYEAQ. Trimming took 0 bases from V and 4 from J, leaving 19 bases between them. DNA for the CDR3: TGTGCCAGCAGCTTAGCCCGGACACCCGGGGCGTCCGGGGCCAACGTCCTGACTTTC. Protein sequence: CASSLARTPGASGANVLTF.